The clone carrying this T cell receptor beta chain was seen once. The antigen remains undetermined. This specimen belongs to a study of T cells in tuberculosis. Overall study: Sequenced TCRs come from CD1B-GMM tetramer-binding T cells. This South African cohort compared adolescents with or without latent tuberculosis against adults with active tuberculosis.

General study results and limits: Active tuberculosis alpha repertoires lay closer to GMM-specific TCRs than controls'.

Unsorted cryopreserved PBMC were sequenced, averaging roughly 99,000 T cells per clinical donor. Generated by immunoSEQ multiplex PCR, the TCRdb table keeps only in-frame clones and is missing some. The table includes about 30,000 clones, approximately 93% detected once. The sequencing sample was made of PBMCs. The source of this sequence is a donor aged 5 to 30 with latent tuberculosis or without tuberculosis infection.

The CDR3 spells CASSAGTGGQGEQFF. The CDR3 bases are TGTGCCAGCAGTGCCGGGACTGGTGGACAGGGTGAGCAGTTCTTC. The chain links TRBV6-5 to TRBJ2-1, with 8 bases aligning to TRBD1. Per germline, CDR1 MNHEY and CDR2 SVGAGI. This CDR3 has 15 amino acids. V shed 5 bases, J shed 9 bases, and the junction held 12 bases outside the gene matches.